The next 27 T cell receptor beta chains were all read from a single sample in a study of blood T cell repertoires in COVID-19 (TCRdb year 2020). The receptor library was made with the immunoSEQ multiplex PCR assay. The source is immuneACCESS, and TCRdb retained only in-frame sequences with V and J called. Part of the clones is not carried over; for the studies checked, unresolved V genes explain less than half of this, and the remainder is unexplained. Across this sample there are approximately 160,000 clones, with around 83% seen only once. Of the sample, under 15% is held by the ten largest clones. Sequenced input: peripheral blood. These receptor sequences come from a man between 65 and 85 years old who had recovered from COVID-19.

J is TRBJ2-3 and V is TRBV18; 12 bases are shared with TRBD2. Per germline, CDR1 KGHSH and CDR2 LQKENI. Germline trimming cut 2 bases from V and 4 bases from J; bases unmatched to any gene: 4. This CDR3 is 16 amino acids long. CDR3 bases: TGTGCCAGCTCACCATCTAGCGGGAGGGCCTCAGATACGCAGTATTTT. Its translation is CASSPSSGRASDTQYF. The entire variable domain, with the rest obtained from reference TRBV18 and TRBJ2-3, is as follows: NAGVMQNPRHLVRRRGQEARLRCSPMKGHSHVYWYRQLPEEGLKFMVYLQKENIIDESGMPKERFSAEFPKEGPSILRIQQVVRGDSAAYFCASSPSSGRASDTQYFGPGTRLTVL.

V usage is TRBV7-2 and J usage is TRBJ1-1; D is ambiguous. With 5 bases removed from V and 8 bases from J, the gap between germline ends came to 15 bases. Germline loops: CDR1 SGHTA, CDR2 FQGNSA. The CDR3 contains 13 residues. This CDR3 reads CASSLNSGGEAFF. DNA of the CDR3: TGTGCCAGCAGCCTAAATAGCGGAGGCGAAGCTTTCTTT.

The chain has TRBV6-2 or TRBV6-3 and TRBJ2-7; D gene unclear. V lost 5 bases and J lost 7, with 12 bases in between. The germline gives CDR1 MNHEY, CDR2 SVGEGT. This CDR3 is built from 12 residues. The CDR3 nucleotides are TGTGCCAGCAGTCCCACCGGGTGGGAGCAGTACTTC. Translation: CASSPTGWEQYF.

The V gene is TRBV7-8, the J gene TRBJ2-1; TRBD2 might be the D (6 bases). The CDR3 runs to 14 residues. In germline, CDR1 is SGHVS, CDR2 FQNEAQ. V lost 5 bases and J lost 4, with 12 bases in between. The CDR3: CASSHRTTYNEQFF. DNA of the CDR3: TGTGCCAGCAGCCACAGGACTACTTACAATGAGCAGTTCTTC.

The genes are TRBV30 and TRBJ1-5; 9 nucleotides align to TRBD1. J lost 3 bases, V lost 2 bases, and 5 bases had no gene match. CDR1 and CDR2 from the germline V gene are GTSNPN and SVGIG (reference sequence). The CDR3 is 15 amino acids. CDR3 in amino acids: CAWSPGQGYNQPQHF. The CDR3 region has the DNA TGTGCCTGGAGTCCGGGACAGGGCTACAATCAGCCCCAGCATTTT. Full variable domain (rest looked up from reference TRBV30 and TRBJ1-5): SQTIHQWPATLVQPVGSPLSLECTVEGTSNPNLYWYRQAAGRGLQLLFYSVGIGQISSEVPQNLSASRPQDRQFILSSKKLLLSDSGFYLCAWSPGQGYNQPQHFGDGTRLSIL.

The chain employs TRBV5-1 and TRBJ2-7, with 9 nucleotides matching TRBD1. This CDR3 contains 14 residues. Trimming removed 3 bases from V and 4 bases from J; junction bases left unmatched: 5. CDR1 and CDR2 (germline): SGHRS, YFSETQ. The CDR3 loop is CASSSGTGLYEQYF. DNA for the CDR3: TGCGCCAGCAGCTCGGGGACAGGGTTGTACGAGCAGTACTTC.

Here the CDR3 reads CASSRDRARDTQYF. The CDR3 nucleotides read TGTGCCAGCAGCCGAGACAGGGCGCGGGATACGCAGTATTTT. J is TRBJ2-3 and V is TRBV9, with 7 bases matching TRBD1. The CDR3 has 14 residues. J was trimmed by 6 bases and V by 4 bases; bases with no gene match: 8. CDR1 is SGDLS and CDR2 is YYNGEE in the germline V gene.

V gene TRBV7-3 combines with J gene TRBJ2-2, with a possible D match to TRBD2 (6 bases). Germline V gives CDR1 SGHTA, CDR2 FQGTGA. V shed 5 bases and J shed 0 bases, with 13 bases lying between them. The CDR3 loop spans 16 amino acids. The CDR3 here is CASSPSGGSNTGELFF. CDR3 DNA: TGTGCCAGCAGCCCATCCGGGGGTTCGAACACCGGGGAGCTGTTTTTT.

The V gene is TRBV5-4, the J gene TRBJ2-3, with D possibly TRBD2 on 5 matching bases. Germline V lookup: CDR1 SGHNT, CDR2 YYREEE (reference sequence). Trimming pared 4 bases from V and 5 bases from J, leaving 20 bases between. The CDR3 consists of 16 residues. The CDR3 nucleotides are TGTGCCAGCAGCACTCCCTCAATGGGAGTGGAAGATACGCAGTATTTT. Translating it yields CASSTPSMGVEDTQYF.

The chain couples TRBV24-1 to TRBJ2-2; TRBD2 is a possible D gene (6 bases). Trimming took 4 bases from V and 4 from J, leaving 9 bases between them. Germline values: CDR1 KGHDR, CDR2 SFDVKD. The CDR3 consists of 14 residues. CDR3 bases: TGTGCCACCAGTGACCGCGGGGTCACCGGGGAGCTGTTTTTT. Translating gives CATSDRGVTGELFF.

V is TRBV15 and J is TRBJ2-5; weak D call: TRBD1 (5 bases). CDR1 is LNHNV and CDR2 is YYDKDF in the germline V gene (reference sequence). This CDR3 region has 15 residues. Trimming shortened V by 0 bases and J by 2 bases, and 10 bases separated the two germline ends. CDR3 DNA: TGTGCCACCAGCAGAGATCCTACAGGTCAAGAGACCCAGTACTTC. Translated, it gives CATSRDPTGQETQYF.

To note about this clone: At one end the junction does not follow the germline gene, possibly because of a read error. The V call is TRBV7-3, the J call TRBJ1-2, with 9 nucleotides matching TRBD1. CDR3 length: 14 amino acids. Looked up from germline, CDR1 is SGHTA and CDR2 is FQGTGA. The CDR3 region is CASSLGQGNDGYTF. Written as DNA, the CDR3 is TGTGCCAGCAGCCTGGGACAGGGTAACGATGGCTACACCTTC. Variable domain in full (rest from reference TRBV7-3 and TRBJ1-2): GAGVSQTPSNKVTEKGKYVELRCDPISGHTALYWYRQSLGQGPEFLIYFQGTGAADDSGLPNDRFFAVRPEGSVSTLKIQRTERGDSAVYLCASSLGQGNDGYTFGSGTRLTVV.

The chain carries TRBV4-1 and TRBJ1-3; D call uncertain. CDR1 is MGHRA and CDR2 is YSYEKL in the germline V gene. There are 17 residues in the CDR3. With 2 bases removed from V and 0 bases from J, the gap between germline ends came to 14 bases. This CDR3 is CASSQQPGAGSGNTIYF. In DNA, the CDR3 is TGCGCCAGCAGCCAACAACCGGGAGCCGGCTCTGGAAACACCATATATTTT.

The chain has TRBV5-1 and TRBJ1-1; 7 bases agree with TRBD1. The CDR3 consists of 14 residues. Per the germline V gene, CDR1 is SGHRS and CDR2 is YFSETQ. J lost 5 bases, V lost 4 bases, and 8 bases had no gene match. Here the CDR3 reads CASSGGTEPTEAFF. DNA for the CDR3: TGCGCCAGCAGCGGTGGGACAGAACCAACTGAAGCTTTCTTT.

V gene TRBV6-6 combines with J gene TRBJ2-1; D might be TRBD2 (5 bases). The V end was cut by 8 bases, the J end by 8 bases, with 10 bases between. Germline V gene lookup returns CDR1 MNHNY and CDR2 SVGAGI (reference sequence). There are 11 residues in the CDR3. The CDR3 nucleotides read TGTGCCAGCCTTAGCGACGATGAGCAGTTCTTC. This encodes CASLSDDEQFF.

The genes are TRBV3-1 (or the pseudogene TRBV3-2) and TRBJ2-3; D is undetermined. The V and J ends lost 1 base and 3 bases respectively, with 8 bases between them. Germline V gene sequence: CDR1 LGHDT, CDR2 YNNKEL (reference sequence). The CDR3 totals 14 residues. CDR3 sequence reads: CASSQGALTDTQYF. CDR3 coding DNA: TGTGCCAGCAGCCAAGGGGCATTGACAGATACGCAGTATTTT.

The chain carries TRBV28 and TRBJ2-1; 13 bases are a match to TRBD2. CDR3 length: 16 amino acids. From germline, CDR1 is MDHEN and CDR2 SYDVKM. Unmatched junction bases numbered 11, after V lost 6 bases and J lost 9 bases. Here the CDR3 reads CASRRRTSGSFSEQFF. The CDR3 coding sequence is TGTGCCAGCAGGAGGCGGACTAGCGGGAGTTTTAGTGAGCAGTTCTTC.

The chain is built from TRBV27 and TRBJ1-4; a weak D match, TRBD1 (5 bases). Trimming removed 5 bases from V and 14 bases from J, with 18 bases in between. The germline gives CDR1 MNHEY, CDR2 SMNVEV (reference sequence). This CDR3 comprises 13 residues. The DNA of the CDR3 is TGTGCCAGCAGTGAAGGGCGCTCGGGGGGGCTGTTTTTT. Amino acids: CASSEGRSGGLFF. Complete variable domain (other parts from reference TRBV27 and TRBJ1-4): EAQVTQNPRYLITVTGKKLTVTCSQNMNHEYMSWYRQDPGLGLRQIYYSMNVEVTDKGDVPEGYKVSRKEKRNFPLILESPSPNQTSLYFCASSEGRSGGLFFGSGTQLSVL.

The table lists this clone with a few counts. This chain joins TRBV6-5 and TRBJ1-1, with a tentative D call TRBD1 (6 bases). Trimming cost V 7 bases and J 4 bases, with 19 bases left between them. Germline values: CDR1 MNHEY, CDR2 SVGAGI. CDR3 length: 15 residues. In DNA, the CDR3 is TGTGCCAGCACCACAAAGGGGGTCCGGGGCACTGAAGCTTTCTTT. Amino acid sequence: CASTTKGVRGTEAFF.

The chain couples TRBV18 to TRBJ2-3, with 7 bases aligning to TRBD1. The CDR3 covers 14 residues. CDR1 and CDR2 (germline): KGHSH, LQKENI. Trimming cost V 4 bases and J 3 bases; bases outside gene matches: 4. The CDR3 is CASSLTGWTDTQYF. CDR3 coding DNA: TGTGCCAGCTCACTGACAGGGTGGACAGATACGCAGTATTTT.

CDR3 nucleotide sequence: TGTGCCAGCAGTGGGACAGGGGCTAACTATGGCTACACCTTC. Translating gives CASSGTGANYGYTF. The chain combines TRBV28 with TRBJ1-2, with 10 bases aligning to TRBD1. This CDR3 is built from 14 residues. In germline, CDR1 is MDHEN, CDR2 SYDVKM. Germline trimming cut 5 bases from V and 0 bases from J; bases unmatched to any gene: 0.

The genes are TRBV3-1 (or the pseudogene TRBV3-2) and TRBJ2-1; 13 nucleotides line up with TRBD2. The CDR3 runs 15 residues. V lost 5 bases to trimming and J lost 6 bases; unmatched junction nucleotides: 4. Germline V gene lookup returns CDR1 LGHDT and CDR2 YNNKEL (reference sequence). The CDR3 loop reads CASSVGTSGTNEQFF. The CDR3 bases are TGTGCCAGCAGCGTCGGGACTAGCGGGACCAATGAGCAGTTCTTC.

This clone is a singleton in its sample. V is TRBV6-6 and J is TRBJ2-4, with 8 bases matching TRBD1. Germline CDR1 is MNHNY and CDR2 is SVGAGI (reference sequence). Germline trimming cut 0 bases from V and 7 bases from J; bases unmatched to any gene: 5. The CDR3 sequence is 15 residues long. CDR3 DNA: TGTGCCAGCAGTTACTCTGGACAGGGTTTGAACATTCAGTACTTC. Residues: CASSYSGQGLNIQYF.

The chain has TRBV5-4 and TRBJ2-1, with TRBD2 matching 8 bases. This CDR3 is 16 amino acids long. Germline V gives CDR1 SGHNT, CDR2 YYREEE (reference sequence). Trimming cost V 2 bases and J 4 bases; bases outside gene matches: 8. The CDR3 region is CASSFAERELYNEQFF. The CDR3 DNA follows: TGTGCCAGCAGCTTTGCGGAGCGGGAGTTATACAATGAGCAGTTCTTC.

V usage is TRBV10-3 and J usage is TRBJ2-2; the D gene is possibly TRBD1 (7 bases). Trimming removed 3 bases from V and 2 bases from J, with 16 bases in between. This CDR3 contains 17 residues. CDR1 is ENHRY, CDR2 SYGVKD, per germline. In DNA form, the CDR3 reads TGTGCCATCAGTGACCGGACAGGACTACTCAACACCGGGGAGCTGTTTTTT. Residues: CAISDRTGLLNTGELFF.

As regards this clone: At the DNA level, this CDR3 is encoded by other sequences in the same sample as well. DNA for the CDR3: TGTGCCAGCAGGCAGGGGAGCAATCAGCCCCAGCATTTT. This translates into CASRQGSNQPQHF. The chain joins TRBV28 to TRBJ1-5; the D gene is possibly TRBD1 (6 bases). CDR3 length equals 13 residues. Per the germline V gene, CDR1 is MDHEN and CDR2 is SYDVKM. The V gene lost 6 bases and the J gene lost 1 base, with 7 bases spanning the gap.

The CDR3 nucleotides are TGCAGTGCGGCTAGCAACTACGAGCAGTACTTC. It is translated as CSAASNYEQYF. The chain carries TRBV20-1 and TRBJ2-7, with a possible D match to TRBD2 (5 bases). Trimming took 6 bases from V and 3 from J, leaving 9 bases between them. The CDR3 is 11 amino acids. Per the germline V gene, CDR1 is DFQATT and CDR2 is SNEGSKA (reference sequence).